One sample yielded the 23 T cell receptor beta chains listed below, sequenced in a study of blood T cells in healthy people across ages. A J-beta primer mix and a sample-barcoded 5' primer were used in a second PCR of about 7 to 12 cycles. TCRdb reprocessed the 5' RACE reads with MiXCR, giving one entry per CDR3 protein. The sample includes approximately 900,000 distinct CDR3 sequences, around 46% seen only once; the top ten take over 10%. What was sequenced was blood. These receptors were taken from a man aged 25 to 45 in good health.

This clonotype was seen only once. The chain recombines TRBV24-1 with TRBJ2-7; no definite D call. CDR1 is KGHDR, CDR2 SFDVKD, per germline. This CDR3 spans 13 amino acids. Trimming removed 8 bases at V and 10 bases at J, with 20 bases between. This CDR3 is CATMAASLDTQYF. Written as DNA, the CDR3 is TGTGCCACCATGGCAGCGTCCCTTGATACCCAGTACTTC.

At least ten counts were recorded for this clonotype. V is TRBV4-1 and J is TRBJ2-1, with D perhaps being TRBD1 or TRBD2 (5 bases each). Germline assignment: CDR1 MGHRA and CDR2 YSYEKL. The CDR3 extends over 16 amino acids. V was trimmed by 3 bases and J by 4 bases, leaving 16 bases between them. The CDR3 DNA sequence: TGCGCCAGCAGCCAGGGGGAAGGGATGGGGTACAATGAGCAGTTCTTC. The encoded protein is CASSQGEGMGYNEQFF.

This clonotype has at least ten counts. This sequence joins TRBV20-1 and TRBJ2-1; the match to TRBD2 covers 8 bases. J was trimmed by 6 bases and V by 1 base; bases with no gene match: 5. The CDR3 sequence is 14 residues long. Germline values: CDR1 DFQATT, CDR2 SNEGSKA (reference sequence). The CDR3, as DNA: TGCAGTGCTAGAGTTGGCGGGGGGTCCAATGAGCAGTTCTTC. It encodes CSARVGGGSNEQFF.

The rearrangement uses TRBV12-3 or TRBV12-4 and TRBJ2-5, with D maybe TRBD2 (5 bases). With 5 bases removed from V and 0 bases from J, the gap between germline ends came to 16 bases. CDR3 length: 16 amino acids. CDR3 residues: CASSPGKTAHQETQYF. CDR3 sequence (DNA): TGTGCCAGCAGTCCGGGAAAAACGGCGCACCAAGAGACCCAGTACTTC.

The gene calls are TRBV14 and TRBJ2-5; 7 bases line up with TRBD1. The last part of the DNA fits TRBJ2-7 better; the J call may be wrong. The V gene's germline CDR1 is SGHDN and CDR2 FVKESK. This CDR3 comprises 15 residues. The CDR3 DNA reads as TGTGCCAGCAGCCGATTCGGGACAGACGGCTACGAGCAGTACTTC. Protein product: CASSRFGTDGYEQYF.

The chain has TRBV27 and TRBJ1-1; tentative D call: TRBD1 (5 bases). CDR1 MNHEY and CDR2 SMNVEV come from the germline V gene (reference sequence). This CDR3 has 17 residues. Trimming took off 2 bases at V and 2 bases at J, with 18 bases between the two ends. CDR3 nucleotides: TGTGCCAGCAGTTTACGGGCAGGGCTTACCGGAAACACTGAAGCTTTCTTT. This translates into CASSLRAGLTGNTEAFF.

The table lists this clonotype with a few counts. The chain combines TRBV7-2 with TRBJ1-1; TRBD1 might be the D (5 bases). This CDR3 region has 14 residues. The V gene lost 5 bases and the J gene lost 5 bases, with 15 bases spanning the gap. Germline V gives CDR1 SGHTA, CDR2 FQGNSA. CDR3 in amino acids: CASSLVGGRTEAFF. DNA for the CDR3: TGTGCCAGCAGCCTAGTGGGGGGTCGGACTGAAGCTTTCTTT.

The rearrangement uses TRBV3-1 and TRBJ2-1; TRBD2 aligns across 10 bases. The CDR3 has 16 amino acids. The J segment lost 4 bases and the V segment lost 5 bases, leaving 8 bases of the junction unmatched. Germline V gene lookup returns CDR1 LGHDT and CDR2 YNNKEL (reference sequence). The CDR3 region is CASSRRAGGPYNEQFF. In nucleotides, the CDR3 is TGTGCCAGCAGCAGACGAGCGGGGGGGCCATACAATGAGCAGTTCTTC.

This clonotype was counted many times. This chain joins TRBV20-1 and TRBJ2-7, with TRBD2 identical over 13 bases. J lost 2 bases, V lost 6 bases, and 4 bases had no gene match. Per the germline V gene, CDR1 is DFQATT and CDR2 is SNEGSKA (reference sequence). The CDR3 runs to 14 residues. CDR3 in amino acids: CSAAGTSGAYEQYF. The CDR3 bases are TGCAGTGCCGCCGGGACTAGCGGGGCCTACGAGCAGTACTTC.

The rearrangement uses TRBV12-3 or TRBV12-4 and TRBJ2-1, with D tentatively TRBD2 (6 bases). The V end was cut by 7 bases, the J end by 10 bases, with 14 bases between. The CDR3 consists of 12 residues. CDR3 sequence: CASTSTGREQFF. The CDR3 DNA sequence: TGTGCCAGCACGTCGACCGGGAGAGAGCAGTTCTTC.

V and J are TRBV11-3 and TRBJ2-7; 10 positions agree with TRBD1. The CDR3 loop spans 16 amino acids. V trimming: 5 bases; J trimming: 2 bases; junction bases outside the gene matches: 9. In germline, CDR1 is SGHNT, CDR2 YENEEA. CDR3 residues: CASSPRGQGDPYEQYF. For the CDR3, the DNA is TGTGCCAGCAGCCCCCGAGGACAGGGGGACCCCTACGAGCAGTACTTC.

V and J are TRBV6-5 and TRBJ1-2; 8 bases line up with TRBD1. Germline assignment: CDR1 MNHEY and CDR2 SVGAGI. The CDR3 extends over 16 amino acids. After removal of 0 bases from V and 0 bases from J, the junction contained 3 bases not matched to a gene. The CDR3 nucleotides read TGTGCCAGCAGTTACTCGCACAGGGGGACTAACTATGGCTACACCTTC. As protein: CASSYSHRGTNYGYTF.

The V gene is TRBV27, the J gene TRBJ2-4; D is ambiguous. The end of the DNA aligns better with TRBJ2-5, so the J call may be wrong. The CDR3 extends over 16 amino acids. Germline V lookup: CDR1 MNHEY, CDR2 SMNVEV (reference sequence). The CDR3 region has the DNA TGTGCCGGCACCACTTTCAGAGACGGATCAAAGTCGACCCAGTACTTC. Encoded protein: CAGTTFRDGSKSTQYF.

The chain has TRBV28 and TRBJ2-1, with a weak D call TRBD1 (5 bases). The assigned J gene may be wrong: the sequence end matches TRBJ2-7 better. Germline assignment: CDR1 MDHEN and CDR2 SYDVKM. The CDR3 length is 14 residues. This chain's CDR3 is CASSSDTGFYEQYF. Here the CDR3 DNA reads TGTGCCAGCAGTTCCGATACAGGTTTCTACGAGCAGTACTTC.

The chain combines TRBV4-2 with TRBJ1-5; D ambiguous. This CDR3 comprises 15 residues. CDR1 LGHNA and CDR2 YNFKEQ come from the germline V gene. Trimming took 0 bases from V and 3 from J, leaving 9 bases between them. CDR3 loop: CASSQDQAVNQPQHF. The CDR3 region has the DNA TGTGCCAGCAGCCAAGATCAGGCAGTCAATCAGCCCCAGCATTTT.

The V call is TRBV20-1, the J call TRBJ2-1; D perhaps matches TRBD2 (5 bases). Trimming pared 1 base from V and 5 bases from J, leaving 12 bases between. Germline CDR1 DFQATT, CDR2 SNEGSKA (reference sequence). The CDR3 loop spans 14 amino acids. CDR3 coding DNA: TGCAGTGCTAGAGCGGAGACTAAGAACAATGAGCAGTTCTTC. This sequence encodes CSARAETKNNEQFF.

This chain joins TRBV25-1 and TRBJ2-3, with D perhaps TRBD1 or TRBD2 (5 bases each). The CDR3 length is 14 residues. Germline V gene sequence: CDR1 MGHDK, CDR2 SYGVNS. With 8 bases removed from V and 5 bases from J, the gap between germline ends came to 17 bases. This chain's CDR3 is CASARSGRVDTQYF. CDR3 sequence (DNA): TGTGCCAGCGCCAGATCGGGGCGGGTAGATACGCAGTATTTT.

The sample holds a few counts of this clonotype. This chain connects TRBV24-1 to TRBJ2-5; TRBD1 matches at 7 bases. The CDR3 is 18 amino acids. From germline, CDR1 is KGHDR and CDR2 SFDVKD. V was clipped by 4 bases and J by 3 bases; unmatched bases: 16. CDR3 DNA sequence: TGTGCCACCAGTGACAGCCCGGGACAGAGTGATCCCGAAGAGACCCAGTACTTC. The encoded protein is CATSDSPGQSDPEETQYF.

V is TRBV29-1 and J is TRBJ2-7, with D perhaps TRBD1 (5 bases). The CDR3 has 13 amino acids. CDR1 and CDR2 (germline): SQVTM, ANQGSEA. Trimming cost V 4 bases and J 5 bases, with 15 bases left between them. CDR3 coding DNA: TGCAGCGTTGTTCGTGGACAAAGCGACGAGCAGTACTTC. Protein product: CSVVRGQSDEQYF.

The chain is built from TRBV30 and TRBJ1-2, with 10 bases that match TRBD1. V lost 8 bases, J lost 6 bases, and 9 bases stayed unmatched. The CDR3 extends over 13 amino acids. Germline CDR1 is GTSNPN and CDR2 is SVGIG (reference sequence). CDR3: CAGPRQGANGYTF. The CDR3 DNA reads as TGTGCCGGCCCTCGACAGGGGGCTAATGGCTACACCTTC.

This rearrangement joins TRBV3-1 to TRBJ2-2, with 10 bases lining up with TRBD1. V gave up 1 base and J gave up 1 base; unmatched junction bases: 3. CDR1 LGHDT and CDR2 YNNKEL come from the germline V gene (reference sequence). CDR3 length: 17 amino acids. The CDR3 DNA sequence: TGTGCCAGCAGCCAAGTTCGGACAGGGGGGAACACCGGGGAGCTGTTTTTT. As protein: CASSQVRTGGNTGELFF.

The chain combines TRBV6-7 with TRBJ1-6, with D possibly being TRBD1 (6 bases). TRBV6-7 is reported as an ORF; its role is uncertain. The CDR3 is 17 residues long. The V gene lost 0 bases and the J gene lost 6 bases, with 15 bases spanning the gap. The CDR3 protein is CASSYSGGPGSNSPLHF. The CDR3 DNA is TGTGCCAGCAGTTACTCGGGGGGCCCAGGGAGTAATTCACCCCTCCACTTT.

This clonotype appeared a few times. V gene TRBV4-2 combines with J gene TRBJ2-5, with D hard to call. V lost 2 bases and J lost 0, with 10 bases in between. The CDR3 has 15 residues. CDR1 LGHNA and CDR2 YNFKEQ come from the germline V gene. The CDR3 region is CASSQFFGDQETQYF. CDR3 bases: TGTGCCAGCAGCCAATTCTTTGGAGACCAAGAGACCCAGTACTTC.